This T cell receptor (beta chain) was identified during a study of CD8+CD57+ T cells in acquired aplastic anemia. On the study more broadly: Across the sorted CD4+ and CD8+ cells, DNA amounts averaged approximately 3 ug.

TCR beta VDJ and CDR3 profiles were obtained from a genomic DNA template. TCRdb re-called the reads through MiXCR, storing one row per CDR3 protein. This table holds approximately 300,000 distinct CDR3 sequences, roughly 61% found once. This clonotype appeared many times. CD8+CD57+ cell expansion had been shown by flow cytometry in patients chosen for sequencing. The TCR sequence derives from a human donor with aplastic anemia. Sequencing input: sorted CD4+, CD8+, or CD8+CD57+ T cells (not recorded which) from PBMCs.

CDR3 sequence (DNA): TGTGCCAGCAGTCCAGGGGGTGCAGAGAACACTGAAGCTTTCTTT. Its protein is CASSPGGAENTEAFF. This chain connects TRBV6-5 to TRBJ1-1; 7 bases align to TRBD1. Germline V gene lookup returns CDR1 MNHEY and CDR2 SVGAGI. Trimming removed 5 bases from V and 1 base from J; junction bases left unmatched: 7. The length of the CDR3 is 15 residues.